A single sample is the source of the 26 T cell receptor beta chains below, sequenced in a study of T cell clusters in autoimmune cytopenias. TRB amplification used roughly 250 ng of peripheral blood genomic DNA. TRB was amplified by touch-down multiplex PCR, primer pools A and B combined. TCRdb re-called the multiplex PCR reads and gives one entry per CDR3 protein, without DNA. Here the sample table reports thousands of distinct CDR3 sequences. The sequenced material came from peripheral blood. These receptors were obtained from a human donor with an autoimmune cytopenia or autoimmune hepatitis (not recorded which).

This clonotype is classed as medium-sized by frequency. The chain uses TRBV6-5 and TRBJ2-3; the D gene TCRdb calls, TRBD2, cannot be checked with no DNA. CDR1 MNHEY and CDR2 SVGAGI come from the germline V gene. The CDR3 spans 15 residues. CDR3 sequence: CASSLSGANTDTQYF.

This rearrangement joins TRBV27 to TRBJ2-3; as DNA is missing, the TRBD2 call by TCRdb cannot be tested. This CDR3 region has 13 residues. Germline CDR1 and CDR2: MNHEY and SMNVEV (reference sequence). The CDR3: CASSPLSSDTQYF.

CDR3 sequence reads: CASSYSRQPNQPQHF. The chain uses TRBV6-2 or TRBV6-3 and TRBJ1-5. The CDR3 is made up of 15 amino acids. The germline gives CDR1 MNHEY, CDR2 SVGEGT.

This chain uses TRBV12-3 or TRBV12-4 with TRBJ1-6. This CDR3 is 13 amino acids long. The CDR3 region is CASRQLNNSPLHF.

The J gene is TRBJ2-6, the V gene TRBV6-4. Germline values: CDR1 MRHNA, CDR2 SNTAGT. The CDR3 sequence is 18 residues long. CDR3 loop: CASSEVGWSGSGANVLTF.

This clonotype shows up as medium-sized (0.01 to 0.1%) by frequency. The CDR3 loop reads CASRRIAGVEETQYF. The chain has TRBV19 and TRBJ2-5; the TRBD2 assignment by TCRdb is unverifiable without DNA. Germline loops: CDR1 LNHDA, CDR2 SQIVND (reference sequence). The CDR3 consists of 15 residues.

This chain connects TRBV24-1 to TRBJ2-2; TCRdb's D gene call, TRBD1, goes unchecked for lack of DNA. CDR1 and CDR2 from the germline V gene are KGHDR and SFDVKD. The CDR3 has 18 amino acids. CDR3 protein: CATSDLMSGTGDTGELFF.

The chain links TRBV6-5 to TRBJ2-1; the TCRdb call, TRBD2, lacks DNA for checking. The CDR3 extends over 17 amino acids. Germline values: CDR1 MNHEY, CDR2 SVGAGI. CDR3 protein: CASSYGTSGGIYNEQFF.

This chain links TRBV27 with TRBJ2-2. CDR3 length: 12 amino acids. Germline CDR1 is MNHEY and CDR2 is SMNVEV (reference sequence). This CDR3 is CASSPTPGELFF.

The CDR3 spells CAWAQGGDQPQHF. V gene TRBV30 combines with J gene TRBJ1-5; TCRdb selects TRBD1, and the lack of DNA leaves this call unchecked. CDR1 and CDR2 (germline): GTSNPN, SVGIG (reference sequence). The CDR3 spans 13 residues.

According to its frequency, this clonotype is medium-sized. V and J are TRBV15 and TRBJ2-5; TCRdb's D call, TRBD1, is unchecked because there is no DNA. The CDR3 extends over 13 amino acids. Germline V gene sequence: CDR1 LNHNV, CDR2 YYDKDF (reference sequence). The chain's CDR3 is CATSNAGGETQYF.

This clonotype is labeled medium-sized based on frequency. The chain combines TRBV6-6 with TRBJ1-2; as DNA is missing, the TRBD1 call by TCRdb cannot be tested. The CDR3 covers 13 residues. The germline V gene has CDR1 MNHNY and CDR2 SVGAGI (reference sequence). The CDR3 spells CASSYGSAGGYTF.

This chain connects TRBV12-3 or TRBV12-4 to TRBJ1-1. This CDR3 is 13 amino acids long. The CDR3 here is CASSFGWAGEAFF.

This chain connects TRBV6-6 to TRBJ1-5. The CDR3 consists of 15 residues. CDR1 MNHNY and CDR2 SVGAGI come from the germline V gene (reference sequence). CDR3 protein: CASSYLTDGNQPQHF.

In terms of frequency, this clonotype is large. V gene TRBV19 combines with J gene TRBJ1-2; TCRdb's D call, TRBD1, is unchecked because there is no DNA. CDR3 size: 13 residues. In germline, CDR1 is LNHDA, CDR2 SQIVND (reference sequence). The CDR3: CASRTDRDYGYTF.

The chain's CDR3 is CASSLRALLNLRDEQYF. The chain recombines TRBV12-3 or TRBV12-4 with TRBJ2-7; TCRdb lists TRBD2, though no DNA is available to test this call. The CDR3 spans 17 residues.

By frequency, this clonotype is medium-sized. The chain employs TRBV19 and TRBJ2-6. This CDR3 has 15 amino acids. Germline-derived CDR1 and CDR2 are LNHDA and SQIVND (reference sequence). CDR3 sequence: CASSRPLPGANVLTF.

The V call is TRBV4-2, the J call TRBJ2-3; lacking DNA, the TRBD2 call made by TCRdb goes unchecked. Per germline, CDR1 LGHNA and CDR2 YNFKEQ. The CDR3 is 16 amino acids. The CDR3 here is CASSAGLAGATDTQYF.

This clonotype shows up as medium-sized by frequency. This chain links TRBV27 with TRBJ1-2; TCRdb picks TRBD1, but there is no DNA to check that call. Germline V gene lookup returns CDR1 MNHEY and CDR2 SMNVEV (reference sequence). The CDR3 runs to 12 residues. The chain's CDR3 is CASRAGWEGYTF.

The chain links TRBV5-1 to TRBJ2-2; TCRdb indicates TRBD1, and absent DNA this call remains unverified. In germline, CDR1 is SGHRS, CDR2 YFSETQ. The CDR3 is 16 amino acids. CDR3 region: CASSYTGGLNTGELFF.

The rearrangement links TRBV5-6 to TRBJ1-2. CDR1 SGHDT and CDR2 YYEEEE come from the germline V gene. This CDR3 is built from 16 residues. Here the CDR3 reads CASSFAGLFWDYGYTF.

V and J are TRBV5-6 and TRBJ2-5. Germline V gene lookup returns CDR1 SGHDT and CDR2 YYEEEE. This CDR3 comprises 14 residues. The CDR3 loop is CASSLGLGIETQYF. Supplemented by reference TRBV5-6 and TRBJ2-5, the full variable domain reads DAGVTQSPTHLIKTRGQQVTLRCSPKSGHDTVSWYQQALGQGPQFIFQYYEEEERQRGNFPDRFSGHQFPNYSSELNVNALLLGDSALYLCASSLGLGIETQYFGPGTRLLVL.

The V gene is TRBV6-6, the J gene TRBJ1-2; TCRdb names TRBD1, which stays unverified in the absence of DNA. Germline V gene data show CDR1 as MNHNY and CDR2 as SVGAGI (reference sequence). The CDR3 covers 16 residues. Here the CDR3 reads CASSLLIFDREGGYTF.

By frequency, this clonotype is medium-sized (0.01 to 0.1%). V usage is TRBV5-5 and J usage is TRBJ2-3; there is no DNA to check the TCRdb D call of TRBD1. Germline V gene lookup returns CDR1 SGHKS and CDR2 YYEKEE (reference sequence). The CDR3 extends over 16 amino acids. The CDR3 here is CASSLQGPTEADTQYF. The full variable domain, its missing parts supplied by reference TRBV5-5 and TRBJ2-3, is DAGVTQSPTHLIKTRGQQVTLRCSPISGHKSVSWYQQVLGQGPQFIFQYYEKEERGRGNFPDRFSARQFPNYSSELNVNALLLGDSALYLCASSLQGPTEADTQYFGPGTRLTVL.

This rearrangement joins TRBV6-2 or TRBV6-3 to TRBJ2-5. The CDR3 is made up of 14 amino acids. CDR1 MNHEY and CDR2 SVGEGT come from the germline V gene. CDR3 residues: CASSSLAGKETQYF.

The chain joins TRBV20-1 to TRBJ2-5; TCRdb proposes TRBD2, but this gene call is untestable without DNA. The length of the CDR3 is 18 residues. The germline CDR1 and CDR2 sequences are DFQATT and SNEGSKA (reference sequence). The CDR3 region is CSARATSGLVAGAETQYF.